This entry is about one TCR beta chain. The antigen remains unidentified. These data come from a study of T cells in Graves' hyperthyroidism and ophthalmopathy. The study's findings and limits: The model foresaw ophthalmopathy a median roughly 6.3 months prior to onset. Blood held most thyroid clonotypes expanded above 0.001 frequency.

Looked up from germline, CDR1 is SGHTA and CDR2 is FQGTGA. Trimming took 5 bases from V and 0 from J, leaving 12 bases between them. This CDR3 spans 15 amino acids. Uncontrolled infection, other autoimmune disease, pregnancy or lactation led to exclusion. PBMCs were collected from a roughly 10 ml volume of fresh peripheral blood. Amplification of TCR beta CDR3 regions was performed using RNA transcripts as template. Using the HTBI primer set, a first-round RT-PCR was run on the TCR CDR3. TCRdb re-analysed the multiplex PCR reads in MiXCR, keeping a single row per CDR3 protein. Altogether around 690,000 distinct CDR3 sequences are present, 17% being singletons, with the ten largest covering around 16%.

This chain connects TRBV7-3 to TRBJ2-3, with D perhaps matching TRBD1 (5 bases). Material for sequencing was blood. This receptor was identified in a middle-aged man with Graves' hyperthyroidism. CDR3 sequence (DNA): TGTGCCAGCAGCCAATCCAGGGTTAGCACAGATACGCAGTATTTT. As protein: CASSQSRVSTDTQYF.